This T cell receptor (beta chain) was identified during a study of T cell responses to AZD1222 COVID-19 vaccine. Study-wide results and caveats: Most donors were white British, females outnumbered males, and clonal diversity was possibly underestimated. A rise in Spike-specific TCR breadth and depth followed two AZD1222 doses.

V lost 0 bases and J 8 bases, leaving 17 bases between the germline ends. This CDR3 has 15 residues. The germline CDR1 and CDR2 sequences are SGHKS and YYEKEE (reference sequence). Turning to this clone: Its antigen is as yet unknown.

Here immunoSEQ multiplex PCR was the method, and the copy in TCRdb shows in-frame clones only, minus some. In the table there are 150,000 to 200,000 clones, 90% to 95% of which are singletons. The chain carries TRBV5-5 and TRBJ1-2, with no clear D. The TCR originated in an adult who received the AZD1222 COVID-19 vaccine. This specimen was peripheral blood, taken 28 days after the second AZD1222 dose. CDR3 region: CASSLGALRSYGYTF. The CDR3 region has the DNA TGTGCCAGCAGCTTGGGGGCCCTCCGGAGCTACGGCTACACCTTC.